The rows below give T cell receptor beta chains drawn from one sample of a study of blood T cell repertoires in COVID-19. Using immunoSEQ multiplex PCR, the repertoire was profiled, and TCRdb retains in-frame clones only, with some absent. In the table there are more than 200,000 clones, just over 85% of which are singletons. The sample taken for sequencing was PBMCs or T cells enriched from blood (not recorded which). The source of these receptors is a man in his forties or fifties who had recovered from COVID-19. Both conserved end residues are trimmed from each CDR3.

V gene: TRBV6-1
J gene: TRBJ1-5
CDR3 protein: ASSEALLGISLFLSNQPQH

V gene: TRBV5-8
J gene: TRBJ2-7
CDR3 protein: ASSLWDRGYEQY

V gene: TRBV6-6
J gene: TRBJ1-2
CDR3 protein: ASSYSRDTTGYGYT

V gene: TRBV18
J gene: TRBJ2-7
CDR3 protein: ASCTGTDCYEQY

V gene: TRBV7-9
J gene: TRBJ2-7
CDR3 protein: ASSKDSLYEQY

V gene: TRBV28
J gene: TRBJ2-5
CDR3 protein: ASSRDLQETQY

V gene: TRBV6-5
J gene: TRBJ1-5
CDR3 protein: ASSSDRGFQPQH

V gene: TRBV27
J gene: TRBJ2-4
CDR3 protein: ASRRLGCLAKNIQY

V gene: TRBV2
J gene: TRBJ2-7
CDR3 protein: ASVSGLSYEQY

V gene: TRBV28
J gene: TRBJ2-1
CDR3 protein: ASSLDGGEQF

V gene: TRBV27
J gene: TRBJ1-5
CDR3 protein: ASALDRGGKDQPQH

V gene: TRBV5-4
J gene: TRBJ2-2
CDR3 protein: ASSVPGLAGPGELF

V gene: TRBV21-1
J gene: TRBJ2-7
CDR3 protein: ASRPQREFRLSYEQY

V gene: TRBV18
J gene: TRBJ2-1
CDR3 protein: ASSPPSGHNEQF

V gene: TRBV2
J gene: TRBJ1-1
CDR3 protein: ASSSDSSARQGAREAF

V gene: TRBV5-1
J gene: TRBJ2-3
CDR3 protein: ASSLGLAISTDTQY

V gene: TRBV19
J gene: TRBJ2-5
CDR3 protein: ASSMASAGDQETQY

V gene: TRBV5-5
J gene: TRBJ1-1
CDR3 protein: ASSPTDRGFTAEAF

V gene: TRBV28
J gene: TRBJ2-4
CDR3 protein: ASSSPREPIAKNIQY

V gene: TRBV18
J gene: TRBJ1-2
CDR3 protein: ASSPMTGGNYGYT

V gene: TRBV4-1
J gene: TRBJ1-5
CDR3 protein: ASSPRTGAGNQPQH

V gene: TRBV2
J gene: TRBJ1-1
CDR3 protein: ASRGWNTEAF